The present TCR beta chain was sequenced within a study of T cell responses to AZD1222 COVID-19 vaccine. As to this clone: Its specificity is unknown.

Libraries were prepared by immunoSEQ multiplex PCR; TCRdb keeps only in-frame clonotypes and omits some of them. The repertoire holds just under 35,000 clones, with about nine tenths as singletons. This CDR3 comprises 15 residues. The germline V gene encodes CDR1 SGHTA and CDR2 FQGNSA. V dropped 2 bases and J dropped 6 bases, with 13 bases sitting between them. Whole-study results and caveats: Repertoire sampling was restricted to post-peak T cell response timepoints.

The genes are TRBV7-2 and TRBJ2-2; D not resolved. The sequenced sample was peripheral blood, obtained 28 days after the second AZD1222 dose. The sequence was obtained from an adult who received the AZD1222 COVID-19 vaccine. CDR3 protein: CASSLNMFWSGELFF. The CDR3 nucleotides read TGTGCCAGCAGCTTAAATATGTTTTGGTCCGGGGAGCTGTTTTTT.